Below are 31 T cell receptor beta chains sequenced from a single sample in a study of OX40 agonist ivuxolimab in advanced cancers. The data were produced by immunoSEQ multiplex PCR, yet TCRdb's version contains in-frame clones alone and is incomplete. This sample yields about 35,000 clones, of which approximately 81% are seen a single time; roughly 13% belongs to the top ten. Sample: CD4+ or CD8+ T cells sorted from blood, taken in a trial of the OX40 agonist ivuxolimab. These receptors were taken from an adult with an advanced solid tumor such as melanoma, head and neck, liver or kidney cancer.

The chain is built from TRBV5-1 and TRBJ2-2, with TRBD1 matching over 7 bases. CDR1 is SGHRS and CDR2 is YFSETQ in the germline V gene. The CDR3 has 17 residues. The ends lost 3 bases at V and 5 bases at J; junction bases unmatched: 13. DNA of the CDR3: TGCGCCAGCAGCTGGGAAGGGGGCTCAGGTGTAACCGGGGAGCTGTTTTTT. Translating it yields CASSWEGGSGVTGELFF.

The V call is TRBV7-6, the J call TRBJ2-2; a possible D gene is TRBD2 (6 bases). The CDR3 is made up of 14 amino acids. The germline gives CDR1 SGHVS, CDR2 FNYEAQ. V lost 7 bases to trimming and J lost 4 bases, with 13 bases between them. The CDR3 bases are TGTGCCAGCACGGGCCGCGGGGTCACCGGGGAGCTGTTTTTT. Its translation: CASTGRGVTGELFF.

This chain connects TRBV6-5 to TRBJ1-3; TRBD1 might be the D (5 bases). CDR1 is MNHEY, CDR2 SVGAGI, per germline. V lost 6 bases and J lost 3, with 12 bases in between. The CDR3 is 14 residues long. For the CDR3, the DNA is TGTGCCAGCAGCTCGGGGGGGGATGGAAACACCATATATTTT. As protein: CASSSGGDGNTIYF.

The CDR3: CASTPSGGLDTQYF. The CDR3, as DNA: TGTGCCAGCACCCCTAGCGGGGGGTTGGATACGCAGTATTTT. The rearrangement joins TRBV2 to TRBJ2-3, with 11 bases matching TRBD2. V gave up 7 bases and J gave up 6 bases; unmatched junction bases: 6. The CDR3 has 14 residues. CDR1 and CDR2 from the germline V gene are SNHLY and FYNNEI.

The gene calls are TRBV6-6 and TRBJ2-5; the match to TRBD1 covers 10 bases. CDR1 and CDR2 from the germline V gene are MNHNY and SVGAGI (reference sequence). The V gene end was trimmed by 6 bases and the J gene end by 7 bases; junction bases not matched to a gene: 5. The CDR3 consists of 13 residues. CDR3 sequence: CASSRDRGGTQYF. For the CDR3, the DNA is TGTGCCAGCAGCCGGGACAGGGGAGGGACCCAGTACTTC.

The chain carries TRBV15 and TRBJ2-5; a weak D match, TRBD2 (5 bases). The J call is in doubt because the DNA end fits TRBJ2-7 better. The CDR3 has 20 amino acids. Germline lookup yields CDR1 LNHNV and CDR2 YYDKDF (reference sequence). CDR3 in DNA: TGTGCCACCAGCAGAGGCTCTTCGTGGGGAGCACTTAGGTTCTCCTACGAGCAGTACTTC. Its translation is CATSRGSSWGALRFSYEQYF.

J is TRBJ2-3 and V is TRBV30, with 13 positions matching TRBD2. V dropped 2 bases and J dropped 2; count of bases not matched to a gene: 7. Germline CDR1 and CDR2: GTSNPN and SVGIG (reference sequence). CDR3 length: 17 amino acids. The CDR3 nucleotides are TGTGCCTGGAGTCGGACTAGCGGGGGCAGCCCCACAGATACGCAGTATTTT. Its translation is CAWSRTSGGSPTDTQYF. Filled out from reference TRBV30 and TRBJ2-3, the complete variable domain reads SQTIHQWPATLVQPVGSPLSLECTVEGTSNPNLYWYRQAAGRGLQLLFYSVGIGQISSEVPQNLSASRPQDRQFILSSKKLLLSDSGFYLCAWSRTSGGSPTDTQYFGPGTRLTVL.

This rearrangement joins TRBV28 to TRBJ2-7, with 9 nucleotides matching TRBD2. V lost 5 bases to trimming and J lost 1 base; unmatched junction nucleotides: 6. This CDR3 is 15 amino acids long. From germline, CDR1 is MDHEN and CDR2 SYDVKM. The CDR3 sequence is CASSTDLAGSYEQYF. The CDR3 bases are TGTGCCAGCAGTACCGATCTAGCGGGGTCCTACGAGCAGTACTTC.

The chain's CDR3 is CASSYSGGAFEKLFF. CDR3 nucleotides: TGTGCCAGCAGTTACTCAGGGGGCGCATTTGAAAAACTGTTTTTT. The chain couples TRBV6-5 to TRBJ1-4, with 7 bases that match TRBD1. V shed 0 bases, J shed 7 bases, and the junction held 5 bases outside the gene matches. The CDR3 runs to 15 residues. In germline, CDR1 is MNHEY, CDR2 SVGAGI.

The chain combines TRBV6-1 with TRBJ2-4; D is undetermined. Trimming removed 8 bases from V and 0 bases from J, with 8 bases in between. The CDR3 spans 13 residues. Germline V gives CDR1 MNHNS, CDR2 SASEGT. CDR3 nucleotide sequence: TGTGCCAGCTTTGCTTTAGCCAAAAACATTCAGTACTTC. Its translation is CASFALAKNIQYF.

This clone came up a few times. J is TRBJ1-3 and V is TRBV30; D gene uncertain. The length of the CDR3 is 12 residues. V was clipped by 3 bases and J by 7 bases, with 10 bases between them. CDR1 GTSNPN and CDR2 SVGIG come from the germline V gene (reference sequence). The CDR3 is CAWSPVGNTIYF. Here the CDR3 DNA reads TGTGCCTGGAGCCCCGTTGGGAACACCATATATTTT.

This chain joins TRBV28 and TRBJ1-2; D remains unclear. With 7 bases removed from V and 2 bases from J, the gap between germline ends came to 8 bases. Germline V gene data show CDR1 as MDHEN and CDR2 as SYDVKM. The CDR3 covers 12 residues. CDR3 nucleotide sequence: TGTGCCAGCATGGTCCTAAACTATGGCTACACCTTC. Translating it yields CASMVLNYGYTF.

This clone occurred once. Here the CDR3 reads CASSASRSTDTQYF. In DNA, the CDR3 is TGTGCCAGCTCAGCGAGTCGGAGCACAGATACGCAGTATTTT. The chain employs TRBV18 and TRBJ2-3; D gene uncertain. Germline values: CDR1 KGHSH, CDR2 LQKENI. V lost 5 bases to trimming and J lost 0 bases, with 9 bases between them. The CDR3 length is 14 residues. The variable domain in full, with the rest retrieved from reference TRBV18 and TRBJ2-3, is NAGVMQNPRHLVRRRGQEARLRCSPMKGHSHVYWYRQLPEEGLKFMVYLQKENIIDESGMPKERFSAEFPKEGPSILRIQQVVRGDSAAYFCASSASRSTDTQYFGPGTRLTVL.

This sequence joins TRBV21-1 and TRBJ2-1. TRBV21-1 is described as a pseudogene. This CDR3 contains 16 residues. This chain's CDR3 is CASSKRRALAYNEQFF. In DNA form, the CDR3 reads TGTGCCAGCAGCAAACGAAGGGCTTTAGCCTACAATGAGCAGTTCTTC.

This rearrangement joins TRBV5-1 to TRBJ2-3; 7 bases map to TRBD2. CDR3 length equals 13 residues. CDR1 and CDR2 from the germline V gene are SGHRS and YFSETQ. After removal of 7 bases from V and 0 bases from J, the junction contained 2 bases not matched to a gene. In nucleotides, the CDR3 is TGCGCCAGCCGTAGCGGGAGCACAGATACGCAGTATTTT. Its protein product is CASRSGSTDTQYF.

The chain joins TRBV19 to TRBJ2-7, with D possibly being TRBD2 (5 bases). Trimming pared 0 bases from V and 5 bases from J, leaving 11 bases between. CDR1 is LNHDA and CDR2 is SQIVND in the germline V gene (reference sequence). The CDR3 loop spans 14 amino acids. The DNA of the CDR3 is TGTGCCAGTAGTATAGACAACAGAGGGAACGAGCAGTACTTC. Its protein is CASSIDNRGNEQYF.

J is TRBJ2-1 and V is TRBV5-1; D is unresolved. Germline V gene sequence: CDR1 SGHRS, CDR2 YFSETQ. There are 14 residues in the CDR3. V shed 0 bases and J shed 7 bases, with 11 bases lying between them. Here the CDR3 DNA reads TGCGCCAGCAGCTTGGTTGGGTTCAGAAATGAGCAGTTCTTC. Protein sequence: CASSLVGFRNEQFF. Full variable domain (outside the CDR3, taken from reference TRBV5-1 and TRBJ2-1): KAGVTQTPRYLIKTRGQQVTLSCSPISGHRSVSWYQQTPGQGLQFLFEYFSETQRNKGNFPGRFSGRQFSNSRSEMNVSTLELGDSALYLCASSLVGFRNEQFFGPGTRLTVL.

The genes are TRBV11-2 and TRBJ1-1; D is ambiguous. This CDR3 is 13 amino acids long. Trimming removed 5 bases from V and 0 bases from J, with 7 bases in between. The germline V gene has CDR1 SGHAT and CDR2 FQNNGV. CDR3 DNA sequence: TGTGCCAGCAGCACAGCTGTGAACACTGAAGCTTTCTTT. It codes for CASSTAVNTEAFF.

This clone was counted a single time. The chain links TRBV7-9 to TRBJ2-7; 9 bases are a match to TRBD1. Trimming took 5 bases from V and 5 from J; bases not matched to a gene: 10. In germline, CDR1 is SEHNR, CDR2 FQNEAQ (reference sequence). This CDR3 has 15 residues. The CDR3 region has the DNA TGTGCCAGCAGCCCCACGGACAGGGGTTTAAACGAGCAGTACTTC. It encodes CASSPTDRGLNEQYF. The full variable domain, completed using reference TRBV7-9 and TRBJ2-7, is DTGVSQNPRHKITKRGQNVTFRCDPISEHNRLYWYRQTLGQGPEFLTYFQNEAQLEKSRLLSDRFSAERPKGSFSTLEIQRTEQGDSAMYLCASSPTDRGLNEQYFGPGTRLTVT.

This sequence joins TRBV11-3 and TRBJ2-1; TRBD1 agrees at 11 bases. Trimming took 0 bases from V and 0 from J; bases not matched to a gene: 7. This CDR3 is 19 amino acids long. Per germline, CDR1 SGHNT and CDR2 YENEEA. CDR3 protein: CASSLESGTGGSSYNEQFF. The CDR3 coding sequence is TGTGCCAGCAGCTTAGAGTCCGGGACAGGGGGTTCCTCCTACAATGAGCAGTTCTTC.

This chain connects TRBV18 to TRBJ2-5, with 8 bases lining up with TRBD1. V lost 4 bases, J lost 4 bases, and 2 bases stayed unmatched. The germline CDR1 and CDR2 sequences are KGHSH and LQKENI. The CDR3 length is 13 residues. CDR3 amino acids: CASSRGQGETQYF. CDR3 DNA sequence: TGTGCCAGCTCACGAGGACAGGGAGAGACCCAGTACTTC. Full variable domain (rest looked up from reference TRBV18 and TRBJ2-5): NAGVMQNPRHLVRRRGQEARLRCSPMKGHSHVYWYRQLPEEGLKFMVYLQKENIIDESGMPKERFSAEFPKEGPSILRIQQVVRGDSAAYFCASSRGQGETQYFGPGTRLLVL.

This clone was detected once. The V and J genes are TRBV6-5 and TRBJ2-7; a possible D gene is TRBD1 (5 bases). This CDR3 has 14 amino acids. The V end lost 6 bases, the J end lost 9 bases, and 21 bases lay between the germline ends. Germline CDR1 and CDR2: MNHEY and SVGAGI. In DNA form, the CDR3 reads TGTGCCAGCAGGCAGGGCCTACTAACCGGTCGGCAGTACTTC. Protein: CASRQGLLTGRQYF.

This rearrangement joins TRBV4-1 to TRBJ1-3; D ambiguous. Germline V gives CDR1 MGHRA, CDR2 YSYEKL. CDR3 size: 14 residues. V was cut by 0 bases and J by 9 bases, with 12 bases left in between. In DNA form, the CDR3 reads TGCGCCAGCAGCCAAGATGAGCGGTTACCCACCATATATTTT. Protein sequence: CASSQDERLPTIYF.

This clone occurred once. This CDR3 reads CASRKQGTDTQYF. The DNA of the CDR3 is TGTGCCAGCAGAAAACAGGGGACCGATACGCAGTATTTT. The V gene is TRBV6-5, the J gene TRBJ2-3; TRBD1 matches 7 bases. The germline gives CDR1 MNHEY, CDR2 SVGAGI. The V segment lost 6 bases and the J segment 6 bases; nucleotides outside the gene matches: 6. This CDR3 region has 13 residues.

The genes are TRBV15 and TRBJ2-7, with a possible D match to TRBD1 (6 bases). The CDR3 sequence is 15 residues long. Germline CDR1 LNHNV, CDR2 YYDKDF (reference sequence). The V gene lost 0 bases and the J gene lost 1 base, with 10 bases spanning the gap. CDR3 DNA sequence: TGTGCCACCAGCAGAGATCAAACAGGGTCCTACGAGCAGTACTTC. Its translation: CATSRDQTGSYEQYF. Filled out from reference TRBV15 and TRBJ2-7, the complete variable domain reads DAMVIQNPRYQVTQFGKPVTLSCSQTLNHNVMYWYQQKSSQAPKLLFHYYDKDFNNEADTPDNFQSRRPNTSFCFLDIRSPGLGDTAMYLCATSRDQTGSYEQYFGPGTRLTVT.

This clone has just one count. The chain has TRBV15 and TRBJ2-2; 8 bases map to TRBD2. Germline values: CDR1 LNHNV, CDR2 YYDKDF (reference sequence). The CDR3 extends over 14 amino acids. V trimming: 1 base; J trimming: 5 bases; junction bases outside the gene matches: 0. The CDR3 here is CATSRGLATGELFF. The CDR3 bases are TGTGCCACCAGCAGAGGACTAGCGACCGGGGAGCTGTTTTTT.

Here the CDR3 DNA reads TGTGCTAGTGCCCCCTCATTACGGGCGGACCCAAGCACAGATACGCAGTATTTT. Translated, it gives CASAPSLRADPSTDTQYF. This rearrangement joins TRBV12-5 to TRBJ2-3; D not certain. There are 18 residues in the CDR3. CDR1 and CDR2 from the germline V gene are LGHNT and FRNRAP. V lost 7 bases and J 0 bases, leaving 23 bases between the germline ends.

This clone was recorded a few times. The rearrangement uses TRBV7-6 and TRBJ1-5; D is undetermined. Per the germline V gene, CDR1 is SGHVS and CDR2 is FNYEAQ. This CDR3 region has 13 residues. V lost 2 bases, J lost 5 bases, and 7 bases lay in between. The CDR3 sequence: CASSLSVDQPQHF. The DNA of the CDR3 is TGTGCCAGCAGCTTATCGGTGGATCAGCCCCAGCATTTT.

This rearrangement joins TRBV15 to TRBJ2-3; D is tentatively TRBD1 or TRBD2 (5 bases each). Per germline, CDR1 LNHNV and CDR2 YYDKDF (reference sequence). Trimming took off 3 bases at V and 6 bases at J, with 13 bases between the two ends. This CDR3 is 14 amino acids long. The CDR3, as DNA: TGTGCCACCAGCAGGGGGACCCGTACGGATACGCAGTATTTT. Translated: CATSRGTRTDTQYF.

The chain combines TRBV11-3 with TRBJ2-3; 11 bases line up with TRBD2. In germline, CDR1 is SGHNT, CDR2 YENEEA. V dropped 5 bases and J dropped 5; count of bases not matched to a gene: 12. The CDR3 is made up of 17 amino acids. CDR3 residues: CASSNPYSGGAGDTQYF. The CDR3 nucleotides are TGTGCCAGCAGCAACCCATATAGCGGGGGGGCTGGAGATACGCAGTATTTT. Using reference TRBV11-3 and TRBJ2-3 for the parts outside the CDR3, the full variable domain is EAGVVQSPRYKIIEKKQPVAFWCNPISGHNTLYWYLQNLGQGPELLIRYENEEAVDDSQLPKDRFSAERLKGVDSTLKIQPAELGDSAVYLCASSNPYSGGAGDTQYFGPGTRLTVL.

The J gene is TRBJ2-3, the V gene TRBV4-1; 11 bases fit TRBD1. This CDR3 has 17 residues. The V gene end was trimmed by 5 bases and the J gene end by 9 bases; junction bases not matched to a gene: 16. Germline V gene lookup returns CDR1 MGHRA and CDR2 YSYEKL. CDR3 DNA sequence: TGCGCCAGCAGCGCTCCGGGACAGGGGGATCCTCTACCAACGCAGTATTTT. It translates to CASSAPGQGDPLPTQYF.